Sequencing of this T cell receptor beta chain was carried out in a study of early T cells in non-severe SARS-CoV-2 infection. Via MiXCR, TCRdb re-called the 5' RACE reads, giving one row per CDR3 protein. The sample holds about 45,000 distinct CDR3 sequences, 10% to 15% seen once. This clonotype was picked up many times. With 3 bases removed from V and 11 bases from J, the gap between germline ends came to 13 bases. The CDR3 extends over 12 amino acids. Germline V gene sequence: CDR1 LGHNA, CDR2 YNFKEQ. This clonotype originated in an adult who was a healthcare worker with PCR-confirmed SARS-CoV-2 infection or an uninfected control (not recorded which). Material: whole blood. The chain joins TRBV4-2 to TRBJ1-1, with a tentative D call TRBD1 (5 bases). CDR3 region: CASSHPAWGAFF. CDR3 nucleotide sequence: TGTGCCAGCAGCCACCCCGCCTGGGGCGCTTTCTTT.